This TCR beta chain comes out of a study of immune evolution from preneoplasia to lung adenocarcinoma. Study-wide findings and caveats: Normal lung had highest clonality; later lesions appeared denser, more diverse. Top clone share appeared to fall from AAH through AIS, MIA, adenocarcinoma.

Resections took place in Japan or China from about 2014 to 2018. The assay was immunoSEQ multiplex PCR, and TCRdb's table has in-frame clones only and misses some. The table has more than 10,000 clones, 76% seen once; the top ten hold approximately 28%. As for this clone: Its matching antigen is unknown.

This CDR3 spans 15 amino acids. The germline V and J ends were trimmed by 6 bases and 0 bases, with 13 bases remaining between them. Germline V gene lookup returns CDR1 ENHRY and CDR2 SYGVKD. The clonotype comes from a person in their sixties or seventies with lung adenocarcinoma. Some clones in this sample may be carry-over from other donors' samples. The gene calls are TRBV10-3 and TRBJ2-3, with D perhaps matching TRBD2 (6 bases). The sequenced sample was FFPE normal lung tissue adjacent to the tumor. The CDR3: CAIRRDSTSTDTQYF. CDR3 DNA sequence: TGTGCCATCAGGCGGGACTCGACTAGCACAGATACGCAGTATTTT.